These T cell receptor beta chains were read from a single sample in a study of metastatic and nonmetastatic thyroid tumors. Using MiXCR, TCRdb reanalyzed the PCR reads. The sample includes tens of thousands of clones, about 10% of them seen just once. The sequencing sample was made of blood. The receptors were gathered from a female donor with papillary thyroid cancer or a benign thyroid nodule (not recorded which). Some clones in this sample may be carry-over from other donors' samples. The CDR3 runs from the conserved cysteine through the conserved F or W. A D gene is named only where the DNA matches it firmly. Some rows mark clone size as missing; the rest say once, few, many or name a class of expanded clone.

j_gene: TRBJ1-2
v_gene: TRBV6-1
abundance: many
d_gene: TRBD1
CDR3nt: TGTGCCAGCAGTGAAGCGGGACAGGGAAGGTATGGCTACACCTTC
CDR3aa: CASSEAGQGRYGYTF

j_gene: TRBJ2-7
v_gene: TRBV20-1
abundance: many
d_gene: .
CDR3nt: TGCAGTGCTAGAGATACGGGCTCCTACGAGCAGTACTTC
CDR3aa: CSARDTGSYEQYF

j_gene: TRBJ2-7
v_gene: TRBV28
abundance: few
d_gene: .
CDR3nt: TGTGCCAGCAGCTCATGGGAGGTTACTTCCAGTTACGAGCAGTACTTC
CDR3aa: CASSSWEVTSSYEQYF

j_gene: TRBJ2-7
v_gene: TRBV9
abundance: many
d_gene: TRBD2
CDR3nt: TGTGCCAGCAGCGGAGGACTAGCCTACGAGCAGTACTTC
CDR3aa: CASSGGLAYEQYF

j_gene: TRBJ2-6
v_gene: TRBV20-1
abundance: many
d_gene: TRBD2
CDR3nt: TGCAGTGCTCGTACTAGCGGGGGCTCTGGGGCCAACGTCCTGACTTTC
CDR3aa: CSARTSGGSGANVLTF

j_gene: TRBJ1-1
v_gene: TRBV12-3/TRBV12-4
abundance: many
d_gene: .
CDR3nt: TGTGCCAGCAGCTTCCTACTTGGGGGAGGCACTGAAGCTTTCTTT
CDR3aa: CASSFLLGGGTEAFF

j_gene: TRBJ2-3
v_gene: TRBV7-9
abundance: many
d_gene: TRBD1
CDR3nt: TGTGCCAGCAGCTTAGAGACAGGGGATACGCAGTATTTT
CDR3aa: CASSLETGDTQYF

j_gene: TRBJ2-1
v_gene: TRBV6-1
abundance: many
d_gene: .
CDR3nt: TGTGCCAGCAGGGGGGGAGGCCCCTCCTACAATGAGCAGTTCTTC
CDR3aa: CASRGGGPSYNEQFF

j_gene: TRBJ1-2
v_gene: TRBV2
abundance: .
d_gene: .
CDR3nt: TGTGCCAGCAGTGAAGTGGGGCAGCACTATGGCTACACCTTC
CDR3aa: CASSEVGQHYGYTF

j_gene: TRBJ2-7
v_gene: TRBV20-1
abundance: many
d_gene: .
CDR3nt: TGCAGTGCTAGGCGTAACTCCTACGAGCAGTACTTC
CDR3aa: CSARRNSYEQYF

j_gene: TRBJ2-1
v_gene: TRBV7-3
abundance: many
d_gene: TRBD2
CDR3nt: TGTGCCAGCAGCTTAGGGGGACTAGCCTACAATGAGCAGTTCTTC
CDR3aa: CASSLGGLAYNEQFF

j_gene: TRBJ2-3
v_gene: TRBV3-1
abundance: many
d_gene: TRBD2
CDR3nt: TGTGCCAGCAGCCCCATAGCGGGAGGGAGCACAGATACGCAGTATTTT
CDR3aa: CASSPIAGGSTDTQYF

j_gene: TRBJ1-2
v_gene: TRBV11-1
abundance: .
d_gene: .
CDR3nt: TGTGCCAGCAGCACAGGACAGTATGGCTACACCTTC
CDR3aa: CASSTGQYGYTF

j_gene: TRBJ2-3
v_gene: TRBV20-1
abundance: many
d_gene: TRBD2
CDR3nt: TGCAGTGCCAAATCTCCTAGCGGGAGGTCAGATACGCAGTATTTT
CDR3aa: CSAKSPSGRSDTQYF

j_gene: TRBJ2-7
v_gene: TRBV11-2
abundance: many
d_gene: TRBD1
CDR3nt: TGTGCCAGCAGTTCTTGGGACAGGGGCTACGAGCAGTACTTC
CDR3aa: CASSSWDRGYEQYF

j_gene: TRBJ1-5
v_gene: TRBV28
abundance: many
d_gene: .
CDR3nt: TGTGCCAGCAGTACCTTGAGCAATCAGCCCCAGCATTTT
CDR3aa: CASSTLSNQPQHF

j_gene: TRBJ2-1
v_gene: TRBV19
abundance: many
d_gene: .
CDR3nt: TGTGCCAGTAGTATTCTTGGGGGAGTGGGCTCCTACAATGAGCAGTTCTTC
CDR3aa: CASSILGGVGSYNEQFF

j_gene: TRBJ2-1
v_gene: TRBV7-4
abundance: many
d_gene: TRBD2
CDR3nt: TGTGCCAGCCCCTGGGCTAGCGGGAGTAATGAGCAGTTCTTC
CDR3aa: CASPWASGSNEQFF

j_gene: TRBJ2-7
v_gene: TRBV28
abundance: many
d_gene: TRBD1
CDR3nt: TGTGCCAGCAGTGACCGACAGGGGGCCGGGTACGAGCAGTACTTC
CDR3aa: CASSDRQGAGYEQYF

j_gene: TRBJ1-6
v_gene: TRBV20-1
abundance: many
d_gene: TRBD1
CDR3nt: TGCAGTGCTAGACCCTCGGGACAGGGTATGGCACCCCTCCACTTT
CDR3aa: CSARPSGQGMAPLHF

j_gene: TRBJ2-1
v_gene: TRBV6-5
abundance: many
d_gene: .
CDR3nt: TGTGCCAGCAGTTACGGGTCCGGTGAGCAGTTCTTC
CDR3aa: CASSYGSGEQFF

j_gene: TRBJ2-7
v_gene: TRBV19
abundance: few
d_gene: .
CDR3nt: TGTGCCAGTAGTCAAGGACGGGACTACGAGCAGTACTTC
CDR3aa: CASSQGRDYEQYF

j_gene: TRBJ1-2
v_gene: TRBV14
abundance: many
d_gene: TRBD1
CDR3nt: TGTGCCAGCAGCCAGGGATCTCAGGGGGTTGCCACCTTC
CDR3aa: CASSQGSQGVATF

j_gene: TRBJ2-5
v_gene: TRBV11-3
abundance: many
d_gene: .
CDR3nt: TGTGCCAGCAGCTCCGCAGGGGAAGGAGAGACCCAGTACTTC
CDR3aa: CASSSAGEGETQYF

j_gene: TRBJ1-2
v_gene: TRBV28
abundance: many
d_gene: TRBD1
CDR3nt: TGTGCCAGCAGCCTAGGACAGGGCTATGGCTACACCTTC
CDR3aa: CASSLGQGYGYTF